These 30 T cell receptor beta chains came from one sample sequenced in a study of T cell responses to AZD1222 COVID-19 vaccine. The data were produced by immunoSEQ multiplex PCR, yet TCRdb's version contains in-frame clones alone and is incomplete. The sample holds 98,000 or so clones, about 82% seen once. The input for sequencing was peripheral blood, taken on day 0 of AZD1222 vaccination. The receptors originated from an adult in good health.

The CDR3 DNA reads TGTGCCAGCGTACCCGACTCGGGAGAGACCCAGTACTTC. Translated: CASVPDSGETQYF. The V gene is TRBV2, the J gene TRBJ2-5, with no clear D. The CDR3 consists of 13 residues. V lost 8 bases and J lost 4, with 14 bases in between. Germline V gene sequence: CDR1 SNHLY, CDR2 FYNNEI.

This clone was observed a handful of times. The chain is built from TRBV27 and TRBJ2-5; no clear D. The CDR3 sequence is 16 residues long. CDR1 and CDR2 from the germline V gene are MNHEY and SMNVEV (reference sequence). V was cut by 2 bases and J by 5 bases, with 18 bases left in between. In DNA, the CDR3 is TGTGCCAGCAGTTTAAGGGTGTTAGCCGGATCGGAGACCCAGTACTTC. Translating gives CASSLRVLAGSETQYF.

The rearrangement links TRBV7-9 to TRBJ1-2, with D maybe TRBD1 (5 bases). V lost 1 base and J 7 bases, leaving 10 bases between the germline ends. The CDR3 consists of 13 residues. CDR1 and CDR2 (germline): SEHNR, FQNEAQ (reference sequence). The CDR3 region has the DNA TGTGCCAGCAGCTTAGGGGGACCGGGTGGCTACACCTTC. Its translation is CASSLGGPGGYTF.

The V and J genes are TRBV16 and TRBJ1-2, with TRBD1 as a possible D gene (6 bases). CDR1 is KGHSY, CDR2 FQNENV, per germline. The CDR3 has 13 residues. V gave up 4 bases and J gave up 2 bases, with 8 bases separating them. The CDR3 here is CASSLTGNYGYTF. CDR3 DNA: TGTGCCAGCAGCCTCACAGGGAACTATGGCTACACCTTC.

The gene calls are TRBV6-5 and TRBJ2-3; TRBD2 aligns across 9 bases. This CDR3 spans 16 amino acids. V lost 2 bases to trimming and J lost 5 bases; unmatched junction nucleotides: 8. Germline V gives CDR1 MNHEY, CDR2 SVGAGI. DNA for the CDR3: TGTGCCAGCAGTTACAGGGCGGGGGGGCCAGGAGATACGCAGTATTTT. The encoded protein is CASSYRAGGPGDTQYF.

The DNA for the CDR3 is TGTGCCAGCAGCTTGGCCCAGACTAATGAAAAACTGTTTTTT. Residues: CASSLAQTNEKLFF. V is TRBV7-2 and J is TRBJ1-4; D call uncertain. Germline CDR1 and CDR2: SGHTA and FQGNSA. V was cut by 3 bases and J by 2 bases, with 7 bases left in between. The CDR3 covers 14 residues.

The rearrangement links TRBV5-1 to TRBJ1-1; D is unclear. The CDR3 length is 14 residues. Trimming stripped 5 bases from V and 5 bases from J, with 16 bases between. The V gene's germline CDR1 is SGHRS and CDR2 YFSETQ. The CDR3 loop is CASSWGARWTEAFF. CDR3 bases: TGCGCCAGCAGTTGGGGAGCCCGGTGGACTGAAGCTTTCTTT.

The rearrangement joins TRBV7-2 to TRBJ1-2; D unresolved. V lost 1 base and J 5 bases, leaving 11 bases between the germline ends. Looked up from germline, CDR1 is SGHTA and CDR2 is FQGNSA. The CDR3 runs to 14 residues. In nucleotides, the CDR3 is TGTGCCAGCAGCTTAGTGGCAGTTGAATATGGCTACACCTTC. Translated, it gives CASSLVAVEYGYTF.

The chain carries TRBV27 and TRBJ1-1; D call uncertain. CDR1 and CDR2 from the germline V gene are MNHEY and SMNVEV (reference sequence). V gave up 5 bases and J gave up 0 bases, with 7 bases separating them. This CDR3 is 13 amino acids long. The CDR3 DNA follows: TGTGCCAGCAGTCCATCAATGAACACTGAAGCTTTCTTT. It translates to CASSPSMNTEAFF.

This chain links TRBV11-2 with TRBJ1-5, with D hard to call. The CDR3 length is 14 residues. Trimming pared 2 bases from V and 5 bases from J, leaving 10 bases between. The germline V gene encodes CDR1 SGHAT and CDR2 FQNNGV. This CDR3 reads CASSLRVRYQPQHF. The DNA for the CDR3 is TGTGCCAGCAGCTTAAGGGTAAGATATCAGCCCCAGCATTTT.

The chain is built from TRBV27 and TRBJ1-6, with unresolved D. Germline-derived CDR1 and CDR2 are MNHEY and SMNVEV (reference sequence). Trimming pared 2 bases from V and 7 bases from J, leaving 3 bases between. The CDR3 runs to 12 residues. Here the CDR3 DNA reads TGTGCCAGCAGTTTAAGAAATTCACCCCTCCACTTT. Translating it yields CASSLRNSPLHF.

In nucleotides, the CDR3 is TGCGCCAGCAGCCCAACGACAGGGCGAACTAACTATGGCTACACCTTC. Amino acid sequence: CASSPTTGRTNYGYTF. V is TRBV5-1 and J is TRBJ1-2, with 7 bases matching TRBD1. Trimming took 4 bases from V and 0 from J; bases not matched to a gene: 9. This CDR3 comprises 16 residues. Germline V lookup: CDR1 SGHRS, CDR2 YFSETQ. Variable domain in full (rest from reference TRBV5-1 and TRBJ1-2): KAGVTQTPRYLIKTRGQQVTLSCSPISGHRSVSWYQQTPGQGLQFLFEYFSETQRNKGNFPGRFSGRQFSNSRSEMNVSTLELGDSALYLCASSPTTGRTNYGYTFGSGTRLTVV.

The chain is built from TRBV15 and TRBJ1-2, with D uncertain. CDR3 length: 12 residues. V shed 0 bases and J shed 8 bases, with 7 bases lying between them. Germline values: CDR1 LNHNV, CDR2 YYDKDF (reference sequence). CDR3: CATSRDSVGYTF. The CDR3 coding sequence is TGTGCCACCAGCAGAGATTCCGTAGGCTACACCTTC.

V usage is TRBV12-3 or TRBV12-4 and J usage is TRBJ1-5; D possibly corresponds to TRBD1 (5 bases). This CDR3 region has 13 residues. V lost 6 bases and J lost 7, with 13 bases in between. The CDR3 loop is CASSLGVHQPQHF. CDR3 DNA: TGTGCCAGCAGCCTGGGGGTACACCAGCCCCAGCATTTT.

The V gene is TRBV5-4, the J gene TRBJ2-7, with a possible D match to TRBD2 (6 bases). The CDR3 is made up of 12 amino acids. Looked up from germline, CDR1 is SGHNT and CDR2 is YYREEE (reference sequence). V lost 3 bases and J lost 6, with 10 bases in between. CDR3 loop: CASSSEGIEQYF. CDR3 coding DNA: TGTGCCAGCAGCTCGGAGGGGATCGAGCAGTACTTC.

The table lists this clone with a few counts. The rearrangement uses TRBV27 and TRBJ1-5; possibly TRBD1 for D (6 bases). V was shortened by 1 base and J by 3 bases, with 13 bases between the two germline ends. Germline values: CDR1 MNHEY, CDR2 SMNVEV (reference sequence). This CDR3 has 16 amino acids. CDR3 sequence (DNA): TGTGCCAGCAGTTTATACAGGACAGCCAACAATCAGCCCCAGCATTTT. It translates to CASSLYRTANNQPQHF.

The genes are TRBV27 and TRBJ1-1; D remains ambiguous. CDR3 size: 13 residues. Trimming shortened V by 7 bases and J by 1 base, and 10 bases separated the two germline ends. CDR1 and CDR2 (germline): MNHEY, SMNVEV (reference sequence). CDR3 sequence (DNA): TGTGCCAGCAAAAGTCGGCAGAACACTGAAGCTTTCTTT. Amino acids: CASKSRQNTEAFF.

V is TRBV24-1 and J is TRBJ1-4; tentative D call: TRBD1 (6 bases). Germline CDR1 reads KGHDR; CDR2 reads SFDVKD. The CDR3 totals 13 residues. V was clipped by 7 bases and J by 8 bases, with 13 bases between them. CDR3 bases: TGTGCCACCAGGGGGGGCGCGGAGGAAAAACTGTTTTTT. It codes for CATRGGAEEKLFF.

The CDR3 sequence: CASSQGGVGANSPLHF. CDR3 bases: TGTGCCAGCAGCCAAGGGGGAGTCGGGGCTAATTCACCCCTCCACTTT. The chain recombines TRBV14 with TRBJ1-6; D might be TRBD1 (5 bases). The CDR3 has 16 residues. Germline lookup yields CDR1 SGHDN and CDR2 FVKESK. The V end lost 1 base, the J end lost 6 bases, and 13 bases lay between the germline ends.

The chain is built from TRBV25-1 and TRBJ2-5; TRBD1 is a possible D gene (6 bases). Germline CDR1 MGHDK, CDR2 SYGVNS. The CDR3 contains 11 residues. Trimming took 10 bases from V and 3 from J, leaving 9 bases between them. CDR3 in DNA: TGTGCCATCTCAGGGGAAGAGACCCAGTACTTC. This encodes CAISGEETQYF.

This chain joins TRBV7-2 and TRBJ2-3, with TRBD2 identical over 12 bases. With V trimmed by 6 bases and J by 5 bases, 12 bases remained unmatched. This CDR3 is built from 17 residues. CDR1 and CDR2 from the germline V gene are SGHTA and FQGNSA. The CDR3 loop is CASRYRATSGGEDTQYF. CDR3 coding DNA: TGTGCCAGCAGGTACCGGGCGACTAGCGGGGGAGAAGATACGCAGTATTTT.

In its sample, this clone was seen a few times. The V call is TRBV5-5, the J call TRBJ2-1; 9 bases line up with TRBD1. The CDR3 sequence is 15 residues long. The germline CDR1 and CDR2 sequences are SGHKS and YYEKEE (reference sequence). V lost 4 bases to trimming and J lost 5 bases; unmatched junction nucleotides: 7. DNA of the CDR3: TGTGCCAGCAGCCTGGGACAGGGTGTGGACAATGAGCAGTTCTTC. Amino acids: CASSLGQGVDNEQFF.

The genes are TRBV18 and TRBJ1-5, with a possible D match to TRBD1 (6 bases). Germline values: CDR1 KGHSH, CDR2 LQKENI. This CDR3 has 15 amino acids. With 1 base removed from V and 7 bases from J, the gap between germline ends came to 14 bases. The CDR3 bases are TGTGCCAGCTCACCACTACAGGGTTCGGACCAGCCCCAGCATTTT. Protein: CASSPLQGSDQPQHF.

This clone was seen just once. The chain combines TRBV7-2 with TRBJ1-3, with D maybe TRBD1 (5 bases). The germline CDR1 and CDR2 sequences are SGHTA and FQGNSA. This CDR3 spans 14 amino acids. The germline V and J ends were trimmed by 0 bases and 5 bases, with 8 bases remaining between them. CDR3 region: CASSLATARNTIYF. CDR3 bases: TGTGCCAGCAGCTTAGCGACAGCCCGAAACACCATATATTTT.

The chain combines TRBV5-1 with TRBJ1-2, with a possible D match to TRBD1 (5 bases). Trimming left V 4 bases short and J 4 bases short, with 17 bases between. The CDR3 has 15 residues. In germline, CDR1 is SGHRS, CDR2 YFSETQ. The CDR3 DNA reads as TGCGCCAGCAGCATAAGTCCCGGGGGGACCTATGGCTACACCTTC. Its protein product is CASSISPGGTYGYTF.

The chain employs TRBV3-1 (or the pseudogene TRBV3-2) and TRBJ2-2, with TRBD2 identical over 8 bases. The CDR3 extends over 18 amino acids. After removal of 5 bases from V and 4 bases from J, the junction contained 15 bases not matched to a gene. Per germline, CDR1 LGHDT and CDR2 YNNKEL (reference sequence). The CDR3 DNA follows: TGTGCCAGCAGCTACGCCGTGGGGAGCGGGGGACGCACCGGGGAGCTGTTTTTT. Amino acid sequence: CASSYAVGSGGRTGELFF.

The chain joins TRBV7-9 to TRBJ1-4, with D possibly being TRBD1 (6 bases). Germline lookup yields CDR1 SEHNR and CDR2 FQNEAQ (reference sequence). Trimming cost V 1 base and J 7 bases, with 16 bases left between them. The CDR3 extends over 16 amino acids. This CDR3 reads CASSLGESGGGEKLFF. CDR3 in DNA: TGTGCCAGCAGCTTAGGAGAGTCGGGGGGCGGTGAAAAACTGTTTTTT. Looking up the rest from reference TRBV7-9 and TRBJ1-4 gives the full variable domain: DTGVSQNPRHKITKRGQNVTFRCDPISEHNRLYWYRQTLGQGPEFLTYFQNEAQLEKSRLLSDRFSAERPKGSFSTLEIQRTEQGDSAMYLCASSLGESGGGEKLFFGSGTQLSVL.

Here the CDR3 reads CASSSLTGQGYTF. Here the CDR3 DNA reads TGTGCCAGCAGTTCCCTGACGGGACAGGGCTACACCTTC. The chain employs TRBV6-6 and TRBJ1-2, with 7 bases fitting TRBD1. Trimming took 4 bases from V and 8 from J; bases not matched to a gene: 7. Germline CDR1 is MNHNY and CDR2 is SVGAGI (reference sequence). This CDR3 region has 13 residues.

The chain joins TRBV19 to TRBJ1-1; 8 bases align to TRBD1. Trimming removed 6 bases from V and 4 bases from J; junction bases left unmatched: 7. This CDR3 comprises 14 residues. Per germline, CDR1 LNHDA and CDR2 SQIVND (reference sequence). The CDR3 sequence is CASRQGQVRTEAFF. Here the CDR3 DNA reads TGTGCCAGTAGACAGGGACAGGTACGCACTGAAGCTTTCTTT. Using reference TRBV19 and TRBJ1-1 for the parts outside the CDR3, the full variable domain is DGGITQSPKYLFRKEGQNVTLSCEQNLNHDAMYWYRQDPGQGLRLIYYSQIVNDFQKGDIAEGYSVSREKKESFPLTVTSAQKNPTAFYLCASRQGQVRTEAFFGQGTRLTVV.

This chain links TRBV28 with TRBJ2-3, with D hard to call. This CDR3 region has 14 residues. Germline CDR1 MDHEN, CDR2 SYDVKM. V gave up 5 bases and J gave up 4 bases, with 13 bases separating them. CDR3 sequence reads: CASSIRLPPDTQYF. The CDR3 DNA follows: TGTGCCAGCAGTATTAGACTCCCCCCAGATACGCAGTATTTT.